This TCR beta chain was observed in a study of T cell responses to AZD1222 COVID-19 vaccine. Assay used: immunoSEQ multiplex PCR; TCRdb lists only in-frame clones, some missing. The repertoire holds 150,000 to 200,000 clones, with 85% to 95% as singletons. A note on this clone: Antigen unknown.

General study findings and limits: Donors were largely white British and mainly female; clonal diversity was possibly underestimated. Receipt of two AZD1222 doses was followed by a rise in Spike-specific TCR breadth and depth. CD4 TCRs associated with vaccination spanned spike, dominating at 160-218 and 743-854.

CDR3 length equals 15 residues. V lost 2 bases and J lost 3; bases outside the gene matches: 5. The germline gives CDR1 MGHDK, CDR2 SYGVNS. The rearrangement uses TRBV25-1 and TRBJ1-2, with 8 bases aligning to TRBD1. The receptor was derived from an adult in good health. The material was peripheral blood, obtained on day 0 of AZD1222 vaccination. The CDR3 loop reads CASSETGGADYGYTF. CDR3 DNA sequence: TGTGCCAGCAGTGAAACAGGGGGTGCGGACTATGGCTACACCTTC.